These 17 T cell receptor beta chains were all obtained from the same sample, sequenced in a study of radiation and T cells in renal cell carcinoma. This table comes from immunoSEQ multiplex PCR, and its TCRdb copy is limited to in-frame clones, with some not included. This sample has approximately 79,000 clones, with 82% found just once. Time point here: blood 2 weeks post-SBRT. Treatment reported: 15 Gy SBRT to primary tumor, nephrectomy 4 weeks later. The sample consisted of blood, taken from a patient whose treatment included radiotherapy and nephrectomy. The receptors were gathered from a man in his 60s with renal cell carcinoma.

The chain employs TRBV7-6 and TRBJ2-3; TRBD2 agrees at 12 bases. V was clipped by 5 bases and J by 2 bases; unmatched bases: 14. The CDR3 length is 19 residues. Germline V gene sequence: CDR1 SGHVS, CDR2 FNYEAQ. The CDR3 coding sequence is TGTGCCAGCAGCCGGATCGGGACTAGCGGGCCCTATTACACAGATACGCAGTATTTT. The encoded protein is CASSRIGTSGPYYTDTQYF.

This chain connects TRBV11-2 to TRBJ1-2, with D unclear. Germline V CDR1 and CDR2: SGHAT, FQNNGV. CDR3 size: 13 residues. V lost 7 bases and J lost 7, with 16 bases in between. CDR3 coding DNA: TGTGCCAGCACCGTCTTAGGGATGCTTGGCTACACCTTC. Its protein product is CASTVLGMLGYTF.

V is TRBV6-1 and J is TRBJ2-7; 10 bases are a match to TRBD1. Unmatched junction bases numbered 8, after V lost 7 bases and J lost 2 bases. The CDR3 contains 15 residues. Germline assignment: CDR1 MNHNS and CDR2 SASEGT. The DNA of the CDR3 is TGTGCCAGCATTGCTTGGACAGGGGGGACCTACGAGCAGTACTTC. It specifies CASIAWTGGTYEQYF.

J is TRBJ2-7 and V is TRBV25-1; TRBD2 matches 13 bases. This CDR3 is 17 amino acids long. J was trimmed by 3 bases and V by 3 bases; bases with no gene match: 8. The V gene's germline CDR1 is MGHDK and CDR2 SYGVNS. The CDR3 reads CASSDGRGLAGVYEQYF. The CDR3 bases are TGTGCCAGCAGTGATGGCCGCGGACTAGCGGGAGTCTACGAGCAGTACTTC.

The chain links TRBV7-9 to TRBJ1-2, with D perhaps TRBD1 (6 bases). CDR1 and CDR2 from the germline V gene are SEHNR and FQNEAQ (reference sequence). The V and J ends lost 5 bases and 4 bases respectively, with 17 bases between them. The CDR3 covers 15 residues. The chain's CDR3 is CASSAYPGHAYGYTF. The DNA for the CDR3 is TGTGCCAGCAGCGCCTACCCGGGACATGCCTATGGCTACACCTTC.

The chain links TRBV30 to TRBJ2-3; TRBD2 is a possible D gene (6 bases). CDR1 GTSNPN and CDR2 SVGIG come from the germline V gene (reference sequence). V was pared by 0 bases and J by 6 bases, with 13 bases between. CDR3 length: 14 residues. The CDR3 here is CAWSVGTGADTQYF. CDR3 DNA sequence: TGTGCCTGGAGTGTGGGAACGGGAGCCGATACGCAGTATTTT.

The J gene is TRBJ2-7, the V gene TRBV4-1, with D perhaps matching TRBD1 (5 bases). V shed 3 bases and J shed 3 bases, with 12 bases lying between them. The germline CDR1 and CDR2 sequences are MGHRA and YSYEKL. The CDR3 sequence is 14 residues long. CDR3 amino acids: CASSHPQGFYEQYF. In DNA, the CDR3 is TGCGCCAGCAGCCATCCCCAGGGTTTCTACGAGCAGTACTTC.

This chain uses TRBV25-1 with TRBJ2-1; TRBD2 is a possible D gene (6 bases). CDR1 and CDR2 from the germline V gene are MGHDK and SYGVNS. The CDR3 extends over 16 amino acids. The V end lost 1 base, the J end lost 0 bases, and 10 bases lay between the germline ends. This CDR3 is CASSEFGGGSYNEQFF. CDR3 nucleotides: TGTGCCAGCAGTGAATTTGGGGGAGGCTCCTACAATGAGCAGTTCTTC.

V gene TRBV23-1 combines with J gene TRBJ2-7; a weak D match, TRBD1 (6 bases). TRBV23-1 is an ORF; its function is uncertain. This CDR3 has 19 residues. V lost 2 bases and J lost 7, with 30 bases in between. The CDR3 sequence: CASSQRYARRVGAIVEQYF. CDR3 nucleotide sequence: TGCGCCAGCAGTCAACGTTACGCTCGCCGTGTGGGGGCGATTGTAGAGCAGTACTTC.

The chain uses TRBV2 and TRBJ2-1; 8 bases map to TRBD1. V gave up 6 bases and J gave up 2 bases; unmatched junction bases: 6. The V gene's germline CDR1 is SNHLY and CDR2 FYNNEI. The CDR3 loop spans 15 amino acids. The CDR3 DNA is TGTGCCAGCAGGGGTGACAGGGGCCCCTACAATGAGCAGTTCTTC. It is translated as CASRGDRGPYNEQFF.

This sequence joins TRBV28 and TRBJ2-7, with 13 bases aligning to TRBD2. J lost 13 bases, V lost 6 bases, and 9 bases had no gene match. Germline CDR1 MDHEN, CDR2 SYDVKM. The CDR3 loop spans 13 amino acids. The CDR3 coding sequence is TGTGCCAGCAGCCCTGGACTAGCGGGAGTGTTATACTTC. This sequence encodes CASSPGLAGVLYF.

The CDR3: CASAITGTSVTHEQFF. The DNA for the CDR3 is TGTGCCAGTGCGATTACCGGGACTAGCGTTACCCATGAGCAGTTCTTC. The chain combines TRBV19 with TRBJ2-1; 10 positions match TRBD2. The V gene end was trimmed by 8 bases and the J gene end by 8 bases; junction bases not matched to a gene: 15. Germline assignment: CDR1 LNHDA and CDR2 SQIVND (reference sequence). CDR3 length: 16 residues.

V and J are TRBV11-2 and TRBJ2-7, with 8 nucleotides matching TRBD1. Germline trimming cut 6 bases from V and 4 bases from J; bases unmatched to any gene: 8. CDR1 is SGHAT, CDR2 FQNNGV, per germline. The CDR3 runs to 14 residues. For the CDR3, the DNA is TGTGCCAGCAGGTCACCGGGACAGGTATACGAGCAGTACTTC. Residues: CASRSPGQVYEQYF.

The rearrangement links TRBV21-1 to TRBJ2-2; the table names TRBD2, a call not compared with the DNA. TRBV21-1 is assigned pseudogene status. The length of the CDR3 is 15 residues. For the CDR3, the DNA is TGTGCCAGCAGCAAACCTAGCGGGCGGACCGGGGAGCTGTTTTTT. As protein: CASSKPSGRTGELFF.

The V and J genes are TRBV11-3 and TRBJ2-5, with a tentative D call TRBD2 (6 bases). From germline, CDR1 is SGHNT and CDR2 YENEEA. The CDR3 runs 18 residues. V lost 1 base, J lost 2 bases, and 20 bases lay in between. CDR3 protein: CASSLVKSGGQGQETQYF. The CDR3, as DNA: TGTGCCAGCAGCTTAGTAAAATCCGGGGGTCAGGGTCAAGAGACCCAGTACTTC.

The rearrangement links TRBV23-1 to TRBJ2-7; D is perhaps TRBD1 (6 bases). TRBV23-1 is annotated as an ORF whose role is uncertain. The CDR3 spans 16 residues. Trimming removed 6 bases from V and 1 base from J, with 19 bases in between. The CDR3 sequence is CASRLEFRGASYEQYF. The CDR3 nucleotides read TGCGCCAGCAGATTAGAATTCAGGGGAGCATCCTACGAGCAGTACTTC.

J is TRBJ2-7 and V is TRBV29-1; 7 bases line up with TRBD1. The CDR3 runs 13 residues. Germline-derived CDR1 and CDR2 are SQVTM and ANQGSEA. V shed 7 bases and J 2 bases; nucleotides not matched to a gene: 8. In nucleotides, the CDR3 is TGCAGCGCCACCCCCGGGACAGCCTACGAGCAGTACTTC. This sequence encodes CSATPGTAYEQYF.